This T cell receptor (beta chain) is from a study of T cells in Graves' hyperthyroidism and ophthalmopathy. Subjects with ophthalmopathy showed a Clinical Activity Score no lower than 3, a NOSPECS grade no lower than 4, and a duration shorter than 3 months. Together with thyroid ultrasound, orbital computed tomography, serum thyroxine and TRAb, clinical symptoms were used for diagnoses. The PBMCs were taken from around 9 ml of fresh peripheral blood. Points from the study as a whole: Researchers report that a 13 V-J model separated ophthalmopathy from stable hyperthyroidism.

Amplification of TCR beta CDR3 regions was performed using RNA transcripts as template. An initial round of RT-PCR targeting the TCR CDR3 relied on the HTBI primer set. TCRdb re-called the multiplex PCR reads through MiXCR, storing one row per CDR3 protein. The sample lists hundreds of thousands of distinct CDR3 sequences, under 15% occurring once. The CDR3 is 14 amino acids. After removal of 5 bases from V and 7 bases from J, the junction contained 9 bases not matched to a gene. Germline-derived CDR1 and CDR2 are MNHNS and SASEGT. This clonotype was seen repeatedly, ten times or more. Its antigen remains unknown.

The sample was blood. This receptor was taken from a man younger than 35 with Graves' ophthalmopathy. The V call is TRBV6-1, the J call TRBJ1-2, with 8 positions matching TRBD1. The CDR3 nucleotides read TGTGCCAGCAGTAATGGACAGGGCGGGAGTGGCTACACCTTC. Translated: CASSNGQGGSGYTF.